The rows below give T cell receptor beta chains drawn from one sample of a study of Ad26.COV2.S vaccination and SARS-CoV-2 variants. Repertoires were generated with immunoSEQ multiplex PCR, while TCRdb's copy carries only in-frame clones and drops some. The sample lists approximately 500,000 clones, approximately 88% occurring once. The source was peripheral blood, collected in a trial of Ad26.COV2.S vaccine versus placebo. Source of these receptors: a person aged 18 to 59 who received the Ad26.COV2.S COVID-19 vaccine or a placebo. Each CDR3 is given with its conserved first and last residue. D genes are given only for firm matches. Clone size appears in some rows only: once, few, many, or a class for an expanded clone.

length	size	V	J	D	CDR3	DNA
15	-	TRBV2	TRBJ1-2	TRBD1	CASSEGTGGSYGYTF	TGTGCCAGCAGCGAAGGGACAGGGGGCAGCTATGGCTACACCTTC
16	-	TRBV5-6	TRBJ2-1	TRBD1	CASSLLRTGWGNEQFF	TGTGCCAGCAGCCTGCTTAGGACAGGGTGGGGCAATGAGCAGTTCTTC
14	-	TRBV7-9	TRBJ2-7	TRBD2	CASSPGGGAREQYF	TGTGCCAGCAGCCCCGGGGGAGGGGCTCGCGAGCAGTACTTC
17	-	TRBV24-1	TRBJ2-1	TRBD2	CATSDFTSGRRYNEQFF	TGTGCCACCAGTGATTTTACTAGCGGGAGGAGGTACAATGAGCAGTTCTTC
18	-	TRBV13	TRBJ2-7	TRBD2	CASSRGTSGRGRVYEQYF	TGTGCCAGCAGCCGCGGGACTAGCGGGAGAGGGAGGGTCTACGAGCAGTACTTC
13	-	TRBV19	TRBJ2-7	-	CASSITGSYEQYF	TGTGCCAGTAGTATAACAGGCTCCTACGAGCAGTACTTC
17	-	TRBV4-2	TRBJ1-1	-	CASSQDTGWGPGTEAFF	TGTGCCAGCAGCCAAGATACGGGCTGGGGACCCGGTACTGAAGCTTTCTTT
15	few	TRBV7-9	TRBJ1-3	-	CASSPEGISGNTIYF	TGTGCCAGCAGTCCGGAGGGGATCTCTGGAAACACCATATATTTT
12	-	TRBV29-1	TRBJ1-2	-	CSVDLGPGGYTF	TGCAGCGTTGACCTGGGACCGGGGGGCTACACCTTC
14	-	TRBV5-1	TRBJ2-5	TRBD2	CASSSPGGSETQYF	TGCGCCAGCAGCTCCCCGGGGGGTTCTGAGACCCAGTACTTC
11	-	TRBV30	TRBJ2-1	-	CAWSSSSEQFF	TGTGCCTGGAGCTCGTCCAGCGAGCAGTTCTTC
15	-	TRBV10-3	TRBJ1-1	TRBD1	CAIRPGTGLNTEAFF	TGTGCCATCAGGCCGGGGACAGGGTTGAACACTGAAGCTTTCTTT
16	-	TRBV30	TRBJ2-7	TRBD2	CAWKELAGGSSYEQYF	TGTGCCTGGAAAGAACTAGCGGGGGGAAGCTCCTACGAGCAGTACTTC
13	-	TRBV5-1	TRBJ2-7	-	CASSSPGVSGQYF	TGCGCCAGCAGCTCGCCTGGGGTTTCAGGGCAGTACTTC
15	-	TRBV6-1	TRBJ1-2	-	CASSEALTGNYGYTF	TGTGCCAGCAGTGAAGCGCTAACGGGGAACTATGGCTACACCTTC
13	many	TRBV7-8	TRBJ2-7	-	CASSSRTAYEQYF	TGTGCCAGCAGCTCTAGGACTGCCTACGAGCAGTACTTC
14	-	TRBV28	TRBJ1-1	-	CASSLGLLNTEAFF	TGTGCCAGCAGTTTGGGTTTGCTGAACACTGAAGCTTTCTTT
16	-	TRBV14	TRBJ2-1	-	CASSRTGVSSYNEQFF	TGTGCCAGCAGCAGAACGGGGGTAAGCTCCTACAATGAGCAGTTCTTC
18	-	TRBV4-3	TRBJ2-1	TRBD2	CASSQALGTSGRINEQFF	TGCGCCAGCAGCCAAGCCTTAGGGACTAGCGGGAGGATCAATGAGCAGTTCTTC
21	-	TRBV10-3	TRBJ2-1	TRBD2	CAISVSMWTSKAHGSYNEQFF	TGTGCCATCAGTGTATCAATGTGGACTAGCAAGGCCCACGGGTCCTACAATGAGCAGTTCTTC
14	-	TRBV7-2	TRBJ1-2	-	CASSPGTLRNGYTF	TGTGCCAGCAGCCCAGGGACCTTGAGAAATGGCTACACCTTC
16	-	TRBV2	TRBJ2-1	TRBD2	CASSHPGLARSNEQFF	TGTGCCAGCAGTCACCCGGGACTAGCGAGGAGCAATGAGCAGTTCTTC
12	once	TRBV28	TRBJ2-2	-	CASMSLTGELFF	TGTGCCAGCATGTCTCTCACCGGGGAGCTGTTTTTT
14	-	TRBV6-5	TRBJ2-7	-	CASRTSKPSYEQYF	TGTGCCAGCAGAACCTCAAAGCCCTCCTACGAGCAGTACTTC
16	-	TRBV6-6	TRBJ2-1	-	CASSYFGDPTENGQFF	TGTGCCAGCAGTTACTTTGGGGACCCCACAGAGAACGGGCAGTTCTTC
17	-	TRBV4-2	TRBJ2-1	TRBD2	CASSQDLRASGLNEQFF	TGTGCCAGCAGCCAAGATCTGAGGGCTAGCGGCCTCAATGAGCAGTTCTTC
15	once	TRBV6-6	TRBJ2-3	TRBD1	CACSGDRDYTDTQYF	TGTGCCTGCTCTGGGGACAGGGATTACACAGATACGCAGTATTTT
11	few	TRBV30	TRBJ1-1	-	CAWSNGPEAFF	TGTGCCTGGAGTAACGGGCCCGAAGCTTTCTTT
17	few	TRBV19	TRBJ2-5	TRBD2	CASRDSGLAGAKETQYF	TGTGCCAGTCGCGACAGCGGACTAGCGGGGGCAAAAGAGACCCAGTACTTC
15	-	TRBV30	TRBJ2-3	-	CARSIGGPPTDTQYF	TGTGCCAGGTCAATTGGGGGGCCCCCCACAGATACGCAGTATTTT
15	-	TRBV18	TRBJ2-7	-	CASSGSARSRAEQYF	TGTGCCAGCTCAGGTTCTGCTCGAAGTCGGGCCGAGCAGTACTTC
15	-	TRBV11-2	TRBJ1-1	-	CASSFIQGSGTEAFF	TGTGCCAGCAGCTTCATACAGGGAAGTGGCACTGAAGCTTTCTTT
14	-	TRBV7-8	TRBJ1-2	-	CASSSGGTKRGYTF	TGTGCCAGCAGCTCGGGGGGGACTAAGAGGGGCTACACCTTC
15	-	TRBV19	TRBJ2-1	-	CASSAGADPRGEQFF	TGTGCCAGTAGTGCCGGGGCCGACCCCCGGGGTGAGCAGTTCTTC
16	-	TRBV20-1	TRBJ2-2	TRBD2	CSASFSREKNTGELFF	TGCAGTGCTAGTTTTTCGCGGGAGAAGAACACCGGGGAGCTGTTTTTT
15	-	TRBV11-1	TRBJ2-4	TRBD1	CASSPQGPSGAIQYF	TGTGCCAGCAGCCCACAGGGGCCCTCTGGGGCCATTCAGTACTTC
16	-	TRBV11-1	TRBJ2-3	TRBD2	CASSLRLAGVSDTQYF	TGTGCCAGCAGCTTACGACTAGCGGGAGTGTCAGATACGCAGTATTTT
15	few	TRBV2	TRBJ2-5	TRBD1	CASRRTGSTQETQYF	TGTGCCAGCAGGAGGACAGGGTCAACCCAAGAGACCCAGTACTTC
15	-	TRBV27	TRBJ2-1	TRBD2	CASSLTSGRADEQFF	TGTGCCAGCAGCTTAACTAGCGGGAGGGCCGATGAGCAGTTCTTC
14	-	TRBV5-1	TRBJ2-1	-	CASRTAGPYNEQFF	TGCGCCAGCAGGACGGCAGGTCCTTACAATGAGCAGTTCTTC
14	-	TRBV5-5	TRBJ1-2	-	CASSHPGTDYGYTF	TGTGCCAGCAGCCACCCTGGGACCGACTATGGCTACACCTTC
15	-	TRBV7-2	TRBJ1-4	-	CASSLFPGGSEKLFF	TGTGCCAGCAGCTTATTTCCGGGAGGGAGTGAAAAACTGTTTTTT
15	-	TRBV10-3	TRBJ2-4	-	CAISDGGVVGNIQYF	TGTGCCATCAGTGATGGTGGGGTGGTGGGCAACATTCAGTACTTC
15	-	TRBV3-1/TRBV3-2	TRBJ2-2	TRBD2	CASSQSGRGTGELFF	TGTGCCAGCAGCCAAAGCGGGAGGGGAACCGGGGAGCTGTTTTTT
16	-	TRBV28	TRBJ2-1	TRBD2	CASSSPTSGEGDEQFF	TGTGCCAGCAGTTCCCCAACTAGCGGGGAGGGCGATGAGCAGTTCTTC
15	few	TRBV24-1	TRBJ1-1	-	CATSAGSAMNTEAFF	TGTGCCACCAGCGCAGGGTCTGCAATGAACACTGAAGCTTTCTTT
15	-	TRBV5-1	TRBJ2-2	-	CASSLVRVNTGELFF	TGCGCCAGCAGCTTGGTGAGGGTGAACACCGGGGAGCTGTTTTTT
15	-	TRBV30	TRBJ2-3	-	CAWMEEGGSTDTQYF	TGTGCCTGGATGGAGGAGGGGGGGAGCACAGATACGCAGTATTTT
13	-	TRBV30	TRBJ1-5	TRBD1	CACRGDRDQPQHF	TGTGCCTGTAGGGGGGACAGGGATCAGCCCCAGCATTTT
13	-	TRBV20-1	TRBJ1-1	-	CSASRGGDTEAFF	TGCAGTGCTAGTCGGGGAGGGGACACTGAAGCTTTCTTT
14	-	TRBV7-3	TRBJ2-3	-	CASSTGTRTDTQYF	TGTGCCAGCAGCACCGGGACTCGCACAGATACGCAGTATTTT
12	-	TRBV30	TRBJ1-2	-	CAWSGGGSGYTF	TGTGCCTGGAGTGGAGGGGGTAGCGGCTACACCTTC
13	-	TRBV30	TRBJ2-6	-	CAWSGWGANVLTF	TGTGCCTGGAGTGGGTGGGGGGCCAACGTCCTGACTTTC
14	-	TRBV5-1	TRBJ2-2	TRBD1	CASSNLPTGIDLFF	TGCGCCAGCAGCAACCTGCCGACAGGGATAGACCTGTTTTTT
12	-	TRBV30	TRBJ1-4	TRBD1	CAWKGQAEKLFF	TGTGCCTGGAAGGGACAGGCAGAAAAACTGTTTTTT
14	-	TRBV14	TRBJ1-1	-	CASSPTTAGTEAFF	TGTGCCAGCAGCCCGACGACGGCAGGCACTGAAGCTTTCTTT
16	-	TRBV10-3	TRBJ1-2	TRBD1	CAISAALQGVNYGYTF	TGTGCCATCAGTGCCGCACTACAGGGGGTCAACTATGGCTACACCTTC
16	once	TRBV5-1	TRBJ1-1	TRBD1	CASSPQGQGLNTEAFF	TGCGCCAGCAGCCCTCAGGGACAGGGCTTGAACACTGAAGCTTTCTTT
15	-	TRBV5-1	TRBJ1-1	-	CASSIATPGGTEAFF	TGCGCCAGCAGCATAGCGACCCCCGGGGGCACTGAAGCTTTCTTT
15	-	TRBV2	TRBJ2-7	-	CASSNPRMGAYEQYF	TGTGCCAGCAGCAACCCGCGGATGGGGGCCTACGAGCAGTACTTC